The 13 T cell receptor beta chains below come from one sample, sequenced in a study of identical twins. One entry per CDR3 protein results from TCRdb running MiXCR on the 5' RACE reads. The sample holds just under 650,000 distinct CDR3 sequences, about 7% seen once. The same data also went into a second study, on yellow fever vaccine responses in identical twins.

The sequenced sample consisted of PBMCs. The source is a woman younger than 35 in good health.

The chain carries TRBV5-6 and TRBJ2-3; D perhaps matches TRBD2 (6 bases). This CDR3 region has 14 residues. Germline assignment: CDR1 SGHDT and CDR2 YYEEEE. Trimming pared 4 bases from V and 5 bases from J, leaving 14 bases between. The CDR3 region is CASSLTPRGDTQYF. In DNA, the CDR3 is TGTGCCAGCAGCCTCACCCCGCGGGGAGATACGCAGTATTTT.

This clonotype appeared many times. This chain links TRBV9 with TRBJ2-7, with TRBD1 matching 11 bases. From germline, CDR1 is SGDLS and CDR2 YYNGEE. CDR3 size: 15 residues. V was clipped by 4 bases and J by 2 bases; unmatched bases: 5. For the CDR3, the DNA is TGTGCCAGCAGCCTAGGGACAGGGGGTCCCTACGAGCAGTACTTC. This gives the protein CASSLGTGGPYEQYF.

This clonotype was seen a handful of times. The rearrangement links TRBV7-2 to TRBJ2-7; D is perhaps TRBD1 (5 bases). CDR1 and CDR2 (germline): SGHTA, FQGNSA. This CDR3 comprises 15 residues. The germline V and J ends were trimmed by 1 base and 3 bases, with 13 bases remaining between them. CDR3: CASSLVTGKNYEQYV. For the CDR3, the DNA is TGTGCCAGCAGCTTAGTTACAGGCAAAAACTACGAGCAGTACGTC.

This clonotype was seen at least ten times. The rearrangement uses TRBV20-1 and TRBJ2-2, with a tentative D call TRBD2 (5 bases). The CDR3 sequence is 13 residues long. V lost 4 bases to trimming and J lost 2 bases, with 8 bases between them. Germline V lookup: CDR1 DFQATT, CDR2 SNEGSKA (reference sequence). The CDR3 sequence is CSATAVNTGELFF. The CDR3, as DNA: TGCAGTGCTACAGCGGTCAACACCGGGGAGCTGTTTTTT.

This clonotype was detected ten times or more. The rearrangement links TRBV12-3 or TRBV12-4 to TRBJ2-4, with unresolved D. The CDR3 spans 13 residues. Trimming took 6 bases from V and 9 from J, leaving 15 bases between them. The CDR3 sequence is CASSSSLEAIQYF. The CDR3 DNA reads TGTGCCAGCAGCTCATCTCTTGAAGCCATTCAGTACTTC.

This chain's CDR3 is CSADGTSATSYEQYF. The CDR3 region has the DNA TGCAGTGCGGACGGGACTAGCGCTACCTCCTACGAGCAGTACTTC. The chain employs TRBV20-1 and TRBJ2-7; 10 positions match TRBD2. V shed 6 bases, J shed 0 bases, and the junction held 8 bases outside the gene matches. CDR3 length: 15 amino acids. Germline CDR1 is DFQATT and CDR2 is SNEGSKA (reference sequence).

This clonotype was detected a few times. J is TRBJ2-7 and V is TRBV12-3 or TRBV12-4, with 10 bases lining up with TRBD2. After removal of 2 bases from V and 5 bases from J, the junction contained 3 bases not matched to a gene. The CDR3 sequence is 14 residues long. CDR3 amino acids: CASSLRLAGDEQYF. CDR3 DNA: TGTGCCAGCAGTTTACGTCTAGCGGGAGACGAGCAGTACTTC.

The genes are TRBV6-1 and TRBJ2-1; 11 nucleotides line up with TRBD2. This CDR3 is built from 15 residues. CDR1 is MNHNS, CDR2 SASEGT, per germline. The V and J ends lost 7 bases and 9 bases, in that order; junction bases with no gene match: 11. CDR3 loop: CASTEGASGRSEQFF. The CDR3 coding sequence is TGTGCCAGCACCGAGGGGGCTAGCGGGAGGAGTGAGCAGTTCTTC.

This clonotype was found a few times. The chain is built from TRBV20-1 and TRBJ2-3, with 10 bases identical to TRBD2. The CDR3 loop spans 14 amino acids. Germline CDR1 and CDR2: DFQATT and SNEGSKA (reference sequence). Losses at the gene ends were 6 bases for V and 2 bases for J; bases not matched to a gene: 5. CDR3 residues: CSAWTSGLTDTQYF. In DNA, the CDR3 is TGCAGTGCGTGGACTAGCGGTCTCACAGATACGCAGTATTTT.

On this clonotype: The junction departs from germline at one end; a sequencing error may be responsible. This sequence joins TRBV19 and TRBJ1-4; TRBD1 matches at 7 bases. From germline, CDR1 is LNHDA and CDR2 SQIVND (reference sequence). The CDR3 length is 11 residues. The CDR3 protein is CASIGAGGWLF. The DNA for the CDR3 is TGTGCCAGTATTGGGGCAGGGGGATGGCTTTTT.

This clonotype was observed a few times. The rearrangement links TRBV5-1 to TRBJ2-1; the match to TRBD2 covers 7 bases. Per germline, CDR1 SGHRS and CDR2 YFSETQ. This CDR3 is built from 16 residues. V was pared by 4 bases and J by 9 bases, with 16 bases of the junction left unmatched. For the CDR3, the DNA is TGCGCCAGCAGCCTTGCTTGGGCGGGAGACTCGGGTGAGCAGTTCTTC. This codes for CASSLAWAGDSGEQFF. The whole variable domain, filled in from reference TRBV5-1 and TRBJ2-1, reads KAGVTQTPRYLIKTRGQQVTLSCSPISGHRSVSWYQQTPGQGLQFLFEYFSETQRNKGNFPGRFSGRQFSNSRSEMNVSTLELGDSALYLCASSLAWAGDSGEQFFGPGTRLTVL.

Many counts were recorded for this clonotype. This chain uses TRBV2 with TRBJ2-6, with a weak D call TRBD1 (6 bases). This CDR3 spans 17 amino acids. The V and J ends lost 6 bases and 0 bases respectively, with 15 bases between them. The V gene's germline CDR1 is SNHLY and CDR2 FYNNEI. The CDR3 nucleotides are TGTGCCAGCAGCCCGACAGGACCCCTCTCTGGGGCCAACGTCCTGACTTTC. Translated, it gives CASSPTGPLSGANVLTF.

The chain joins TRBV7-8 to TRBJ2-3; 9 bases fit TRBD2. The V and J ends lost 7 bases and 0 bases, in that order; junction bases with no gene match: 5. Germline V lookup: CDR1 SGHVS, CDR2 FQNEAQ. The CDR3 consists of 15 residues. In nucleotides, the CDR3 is TGTGCCAGCACACTTAGCGGGGGCAGCACAGATACGCAGTATTTT. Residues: CASTLSGGSTDTQYF.